This T cell receptor beta chain was sequenced in a study of blood T cell repertoires in COVID-19. About the research overall: Sample material is recorded as cDNA or gDNA derived from T cells, B-cell-depleted T cells, or PBMCs.

Assay used: immunoSEQ multiplex PCR; TCRdb lists only in-frame clones, some missing. Of about 70,000 clones listed, roughly 80% are singletons. CDR3 size: 18 residues. Germline CDR1 is KGHDR and CDR2 is SFDVKD. V lost 4 bases, J lost 8 bases, and 25 bases lay in between. The sequenced sample was peripheral blood. The source is a human donor in a cohort sampled during active COVID-19. The chain is built from TRBV24-1 and TRBJ1-4; unclear D gene. CDR3 amino acids: CATSDPSIVSGHEEKLFF. CDR3 coding DNA: TGTGCCACCAGTGACCCATCAATCGTGAGCGGTCACGAGGAAAAACTGTTTTTT.